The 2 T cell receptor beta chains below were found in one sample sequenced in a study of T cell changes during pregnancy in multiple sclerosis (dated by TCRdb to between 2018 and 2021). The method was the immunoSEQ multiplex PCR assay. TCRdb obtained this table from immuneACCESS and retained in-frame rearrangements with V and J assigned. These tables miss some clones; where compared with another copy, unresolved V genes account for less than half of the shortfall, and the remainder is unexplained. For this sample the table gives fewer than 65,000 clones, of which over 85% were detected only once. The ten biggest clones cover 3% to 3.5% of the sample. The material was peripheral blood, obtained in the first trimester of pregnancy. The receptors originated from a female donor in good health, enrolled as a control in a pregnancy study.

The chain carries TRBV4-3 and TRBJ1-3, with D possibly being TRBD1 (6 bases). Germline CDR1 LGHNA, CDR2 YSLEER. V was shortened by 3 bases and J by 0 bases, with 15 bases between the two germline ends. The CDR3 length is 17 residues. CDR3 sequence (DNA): TGCGCCAGCAGCCAGAGGGGGACCCTGAGCTCTGGAAACACCATATATTTT. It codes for CASSQRGTLSSGNTIYF.

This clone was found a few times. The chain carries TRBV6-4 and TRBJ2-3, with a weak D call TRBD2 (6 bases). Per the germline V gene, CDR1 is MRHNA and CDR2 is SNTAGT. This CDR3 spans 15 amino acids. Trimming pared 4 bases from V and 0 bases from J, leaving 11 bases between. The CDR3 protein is CASSAGESSTDTQYF. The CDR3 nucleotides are TGTGCCAGCAGTGCGGGGGAGTCTAGCACAGATACGCAGTATTTT.